This T cell receptor (beta chain) is from a study of CDR3 diversity in severe acne. This clonotype was detected many times. TCRdb used MiXCR to reprocess the PCR reads, holding one entry per CDR3 protein. Of about 93,000 distinct CDR3 sequences listed, around 50% are singletons. The length of the CDR3 is 15 residues. Germline trimming cut 6 bases from V and 7 bases from J; bases unmatched to any gene: 13. Germline V CDR1 and CDR2: SEHNR, FQNEAQ (reference sequence). J is TRBJ2-7 and V is TRBV7-9; 9 bases are shared with TRBD1. Sequenced material: blood. The source of this sequence is a male donor in good health, serving as a control. CDR3 amino acids: CASSSHRDRAGEQYF. The CDR3 nucleotides read TGTGCCAGCAGTTCGCACCGGGACAGGGCGGGTGAGCAGTACTTC.